The TCR beta chain under discussion was sequenced for a study of monozygotic twins with inflammatory bowel disease. Study observations and caveats: IBD patients shared fewer clonotypes with other individuals than healthy twins, especially patients with disease activity signs.

A word on this clonotype: Its matching antigen is unknown.

The team made cDNA by running eight separate reactions for each sample. Each UMI harboured a 6-nucleotide sample barcode and was appended via template switching. TCRdb re-called the 5' RACE reads; every CDR3 protein appears as one record, without DNA. The ten most abundant clones cover 2.4% of a sample with about 160,000 distinct CDR3 sequences. Collection yielded 2 to 3 ml of blood per donor. The sequenced material came from blood. The receptor's source is a human donor with ulcerative colitis or Crohn's disease, or a healthy co-twin of an affected twin (not recorded which).

CDR3 sequence reads: CASKLTLVGASYNSPLHF. The J gene is TRBJ1-6, the V gene TRBV28. Germline-derived CDR1 and CDR2 are MDHEN and SYDVKM. The CDR3 is made up of 18 amino acids.